This entry is about one TCR beta chain. The identical CDR3 is also encoded by other nucleotide sequences in the sample. Authors' data handling: Reference gene primer amplification yielded estimated nucleated cell counts. The protocol was immunoSEQ multiplex PCR, while the TCRdb copy is restricted to in-frame clones and leaves out a portion. V and J calls and clone size are those listed in that table; D and trimming were worked out from the DNA. Of fewer than 250,000 clones listed, 83% were seen once; the top ten hold about 2.3%. This sample stems from a study of blood T cell repertoires in COVID-19. Study information: Acute-phase and convalescent COVID-19 samples originated in the United States, Italy and Spain. Nucleic acid was either cDNA or gDNA, and it came from T cells, B-cell-depleted T cells, or PBMCs.

The germline V gene encodes CDR1 KGHSH and CDR2 LQKENI. The CDR3 runs 16 residues. V was clipped by 3 bases and J by 0 bases; unmatched bases: 2. The rearrangement links TRBV18 to TRBJ1-3; 10 nucleotides agree with TRBD1. Material for sequencing was peripheral blood. The TCR comes from a woman in her forties with active or convalescent COVID-19. The CDR3 DNA reads TGTGCCAGCTCACCGGGACAGGGGAGCTCTGGAAACACCATATATTTT. Translation gives CASSPGQGSSGNTIYF.